A single sample gave rise to the 27 T cell receptor beta chains below, sequenced in a study of Ad26.COV2.S vaccination and SARS-CoV-2 variants. Generated by immunoSEQ multiplex PCR, the TCRdb table keeps only in-frame clones and is missing some. Here the sample spans over 300,000 clones, roughly 80% being singletons. Treatment of the sample: 19 received Ad26.COV2.S at low or high dose, single or two shots; 5 received placebo; per-sample allocation not given. Specimen acquisition occurred on day 63 following the initial vaccine or placebo injection. The sequenced sample was peripheral blood, obtained in a trial of Ad26.COV2.S vaccine versus placebo. The receptors originated from a person between 18 and 65 years old who received the Ad26.COV2.S COVID-19 vaccine or a placebo.

The chain has TRBV5-5 and TRBJ1-2; D gene unclear. The V end lost 3 bases, the J end lost 4 bases, and 16 bases lay between the germline ends. The germline V gene has CDR1 SGHKS and CDR2 YYEKEE (reference sequence). The CDR3 has 15 residues. The CDR3 DNA sequence: TGTGCCAGCAGCTCTCAACGCAGACTAGTCTATGGCTACACCTTC. Translated, it gives CASSSQRRLVYGYTF.

The J gene is TRBJ2-3, the V gene TRBV10-2; weak D call: TRBD2 (5 bases). Trimming took 6 bases from V and 3 from J, leaving 16 bases between them. The CDR3 loop spans 15 amino acids. CDR1 and CDR2 (germline): WSHSY, SAAADI. The CDR3 sequence: CASSFEGVRTDTQYF. The CDR3 bases are TGCGCCAGCAGCTTCGAGGGTGTTCGGACAGATACGCAGTATTTT.

The rearrangement links TRBV7-9 to TRBJ1-1; TRBD1 agrees at 7 bases. This CDR3 contains 13 residues. The V and J ends lost 5 bases and 10 bases, in that order; junction bases with no gene match: 10. Germline V CDR1 and CDR2: SEHNR, FQNEAQ (reference sequence). This CDR3 is CASSPSTGIGAFF. In DNA form, the CDR3 reads TGTGCCAGCAGCCCCTCGACAGGGATTGGAGCTTTCTTT.

The chain links TRBV19 to TRBJ2-3; tentative D call: TRBD2 (5 bases). The CDR3 has 14 amino acids. From germline, CDR1 is LNHDA and CDR2 SQIVND (reference sequence). V was trimmed by 3 bases and J by 5 bases, leaving 12 bases between them. The CDR3 DNA follows: TGTGCCAGTAGTATGCGAGGAGCGGAAGATACGCAGTATTTT. Residues: CASSMRGAEDTQYF.

The chain joins TRBV6-5 to TRBJ2-5, with D perhaps matching TRBD1 or TRBD2 (7 bases each). Germline CDR1 is MNHEY and CDR2 is SVGAGI. The CDR3 is 11 amino acids. The V end was cut by 9 bases, the J end by 7 bases, with 12 bases between. The CDR3 reads CASSGGGTQYF. The CDR3 region has the DNA TGTGCCAGTTCAGGGGGGGGGACCCAGTACTTC.

V is TRBV5-5 and J is TRBJ2-7, with 7 bases fitting TRBD1. Losses at the gene ends were 1 base for V and 6 bases for J; bases not matched to a gene: 4. Germline V lookup: CDR1 SGHKS, CDR2 YYEKEE (reference sequence). This CDR3 region has 13 residues. This CDR3 is CASSLRGRGEQYF. CDR3 bases: TGTGCCAGCAGCTTGAGGGGGCGCGGCGAGCAGTACTTC.

This clone showed up just a few times. The chain recombines TRBV24-1 with TRBJ2-3; D gene uncertain. V lost 1 base and J lost 2, with 0 bases in between. The germline V gene encodes CDR1 KGHDR and CDR2 SFDVKD. The CDR3 spans 12 residues. CDR3 protein: CATSDFTDTQYF. In DNA form, the CDR3 reads TGTGCCACCAGTGATTTCACAGATACGCAGTATTTT.

The J gene is TRBJ2-2, the V gene TRBV10-1; D is possibly TRBD1 or TRBD2 (5 bases each). The germline gives CDR1 WNHNN, CDR2 SYGVQD (reference sequence). The CDR3 has 15 amino acids. V was clipped by 1 base and J by 5 bases, with 11 bases between them. In nucleotides, the CDR3 is TGCGCCAGCAGTGAGTGGGCAGGGAGAACCGGGGAGCTGTTTTTT. This gives the protein CASSEWAGRTGELFF.

The genes are TRBV6-2 or TRBV6-3 and TRBJ2-3, with D perhaps TRBD1 or TRBD2 (5 bases each). Germline CDR1 is MNHEY and CDR2 is SVGEGT. Deletions cut 4 bases from V and 4 bases from J, with 12 bases between. The CDR3 runs 14 residues. The CDR3 sequence: CASSSFEGPDTQYF. Written as DNA, the CDR3 is TGTGCCAGCAGTTCCTTCGAGGGGCCAGATACGCAGTATTTT.

The chain links TRBV3-1 (or the pseudogene TRBV3-2) to TRBJ2-5; the match to TRBD2 covers 12 bases. With V trimmed by 2 bases and J by 2 bases, 9 bases remained unmatched. In germline, CDR1 is LGHDT, CDR2 YNNKEL (reference sequence). The CDR3 loop spans 18 amino acids. CDR3 residues: CASSQRHPLAGGQETQYF. The CDR3 DNA reads as TGTGCCAGCAGCCAACGGCACCCGCTAGCGGGGGGGCAAGAGACCCAGTACTTC.

This clone was observed a few times. The rearrangement links TRBV13 to TRBJ1-1; the D gene is possibly TRBD1 (6 bases). The CDR3 loop spans 16 amino acids. CDR1 PRHDT and CDR2 FYEKMQ come from the germline V gene (reference sequence). Trimming took off 5 bases at V and 0 bases at J, with 16 bases between the two ends. The CDR3 bases are TGTGCCAGCAGCCAAAGGACAGCCGTAATGAACACTGAAGCTTTCTTT. Its protein is CASSQRTAVMNTEAFF.

The rearrangement uses TRBV29-1 and TRBJ1-5; 9 nucleotides agree with TRBD1. Germline V gene lookup returns CDR1 SQVTM and CDR2 ANQGSEA. The J segment lost 4 bases and the V segment lost 6 bases, leaving 1 base of the junction unmatched. The CDR3 loop spans 12 amino acids. The CDR3 nucleotides are TGCAGCGTCGGGACAGGGAATCAGCCCCAGCATTTT. This gives the protein CSVGTGNQPQHF.

This clone occurred a few times. The V gene is TRBV14, the J gene TRBJ1-2; 7 bases line up with TRBD1. V lost 7 bases, J lost 4 bases, and 6 bases stayed unmatched. CDR3 size: 13 residues. The V gene's germline CDR1 is SGHDN and CDR2 FVKESK. The CDR3, as DNA: TGTGCCAGCACCGTCTCAGGGGGCTATGGCTACACCTTC. Its protein is CASTVSGGYGYTF.

J is TRBJ2-3 and V is TRBV11-3, with TRBD2 identical over 7 bases. From germline, CDR1 is SGHNT and CDR2 YENEEA. This CDR3 is 15 amino acids long. After removal of 5 bases from V and 0 bases from J, the junction contained 5 bases not matched to a gene. CDR3 sequence: CASSLPSGSTDTQYF. The CDR3 nucleotides are TGTGCCAGCAGCCTCCCTAGCGGTAGCACAGATACGCAGTATTTT.

The chain carries TRBV7-9 and TRBJ1-4, with D uncertain. CDR3 length: 14 amino acids. V was shortened by 4 bases and J by 2 bases, with 8 bases between the two germline ends. Germline V lookup: CDR1 SEHNR, CDR2 FQNEAQ (reference sequence). The DNA of the CDR3 is TGTGCCAGCAGCTGGGCAGGCACTAATGAAAAACTGTTTTTT. Translated: CASSWAGTNEKLFF.

This chain connects TRBV19 to TRBJ1-1; D gene uncertain. The V end was cut by 7 bases, the J end by 3 bases, with 15 bases between. The CDR3 is 14 amino acids. CDR1 LNHDA and CDR2 SQIVND come from the germline V gene (reference sequence). CDR3 amino acids: CASTAFDWDTEAFF. In DNA, the CDR3 is TGTGCCAGTACCGCCTTTGACTGGGACACTGAAGCTTTCTTT.

This chain connects TRBV6-5 to TRBJ1-1; D is unresolved. Deletions cut 2 bases from V and 0 bases from J, with 7 bases between. CDR3 size: 14 residues. The germline V gene encodes CDR1 MNHEY and CDR2 SVGAGI. The CDR3 DNA reads TGTGCCAGCAGTTACGGGCAGGTGAACACTGAAGCTTTCTTT. Translated, it gives CASSYGQVNTEAFF.

The gene calls are TRBV19 and TRBJ1-1; 7 bases fit TRBD1. With V trimmed by 7 bases and J by 2 bases, 7 bases remained unmatched. CDR1 is LNHDA and CDR2 is SQIVND in the germline V gene (reference sequence). This CDR3 is built from 14 residues. Here the CDR3 reads CASTWGQPNTEAFF. The CDR3 nucleotides read TGTGCCAGTACCTGGGGACAGCCTAACACTGAAGCTTTCTTT.

The rearrangement joins TRBV15 to TRBJ1-5; tentative D call: TRBD1 (5 bases). Trimming removed 8 bases from V and 4 bases from J, with 12 bases in between. The CDR3 runs 13 residues. Germline values: CDR1 LNHNV, CDR2 YYDKDF (reference sequence). The chain's CDR3 is CATAPWGNQPQHF. The CDR3 nucleotides read TGTGCCACCGCCCCCTGGGGGAATCAGCCCCAGCATTTT.

V is TRBV11-2 and J is TRBJ1-1; 8 nucleotides match TRBD1. The CDR3 sequence is 16 residues long. The ends lost 5 bases at V and 1 base at J; junction bases unmatched: 9. Per the germline V gene, CDR1 is SGHAT and CDR2 is FQNNGV. The CDR3 DNA sequence: TGTGCCAGCAGCCTAGGACAGGGCTGGGGGAACACTGAAGCTTTCTTT. This translates into CASSLGQGWGNTEAFF.

This rearrangement joins TRBV28 to TRBJ2-1; TRBD2 aligns across 11 bases. The CDR3 covers 14 residues. Trimming removed 8 bases from V and 8 bases from J; junction bases left unmatched: 8. The germline gives CDR1 MDHEN, CDR2 SYDVKM. DNA for the CDR3: TGTGCCAGCCGAGAACTAGCGGGGGACCATGAGCAGTTCTTC. It translates to CASRELAGDHEQFF.

The V call is TRBV11-2, the J call TRBJ2-7; tentative D call: TRBD2 (6 bases). Trimming took off 0 bases at V and 6 bases at J, with 18 bases between the two ends. The germline V gene has CDR1 SGHAT and CDR2 FQNNGV. This CDR3 has 16 residues. CDR3 nucleotide sequence: TGTGCCAGCAGCTTAGATCAAGGAGGGTTGTTCCTCGAGCAGTACTTC. It translates to CASSLDQGGLFLEQYF.

The chain uses TRBV19 and TRBJ1-5; 8 bases agree with TRBD1. J lost 3 bases, V lost 5 bases, and 9 bases had no gene match. This CDR3 is built from 16 residues. The V gene's germline CDR1 is LNHDA and CDR2 SQIVND (reference sequence). The CDR3 DNA is TGTGCCAGTAGTCGGACAGGGTGGACATACAATCAGCCCCAGCATTTT. Translating gives CASSRTGWTYNQPQHF.

The chain couples TRBV6-5 to TRBJ1-5; 8 bases are shared with TRBD1. This CDR3 is 15 amino acids long. Germline-derived CDR1 and CDR2 are MNHEY and SVGAGI. With V trimmed by 4 bases and J by 7 bases, 9 bases remained unmatched. The CDR3 loop reads CASSSRQGQGQPQHF. For the CDR3, the DNA is TGTGCCAGCAGTTCCCGACAGGGGCAGGGACAGCCCCAGCATTTT.

The chain carries TRBV6-2 or TRBV6-3 and TRBJ1-4; 8 nucleotides agree with TRBD1. This CDR3 spans 19 amino acids. Germline CDR1 MNHEY, CDR2 SVGEGT. V was pared by 6 bases and J by 4 bases, with 19 bases of the junction left unmatched. The DNA of the CDR3 is TGTGCCAGCAGCCACACTTTGGTGACAGGGGTTGCTGATAATGAAAAACTGTTTTTT. Protein: CASSHTLVTGVADNEKLFF.

The chain links TRBV7-3 to TRBJ1-2, with D maybe TRBD1 (6 bases). There are 15 residues in the CDR3. Germline V gene data show CDR1 as SGHTA and CDR2 as FQGTGA. V was clipped by 0 bases and J by 6 bases, with 14 bases between them. The CDR3 sequence is CASSLTPGQSHGYTF. The CDR3 region has the DNA TGTGCCAGCAGCTTAACCCCGGGACAATCCCATGGCTACACCTTC.

V usage is TRBV7-3 and J usage is TRBJ2-1; a possible D gene is TRBD2 (6 bases). Between the trimmed V and J ends, which lost 5 bases and 8 bases, there was a span of 10 bases. CDR3 size: 12 residues. From germline, CDR1 is SGHTA and CDR2 FQGTGA. In DNA, the CDR3 is TGTGCCAGCAGCAGCACGGGGGATGAGCAGTTCTTC. Protein sequence: CASSSTGDEQFF.